These T cell receptor beta chains were read from a single sample in a study of blood T cell repertoires in COVID-19. Only in-frame clones appear in the TCRdb table, and some are missing; sequencing was by immunoSEQ multiplex PCR. Altogether fewer than 350,000 clones are present, 88% being singletons, with the ten largest covering around 1%. The sequencing input was PBMCs or T cells enriched from blood (not recorded which). Receptors were obtained from a woman in her twenties or thirties who had recovered from COVID-19. CDR3s include the opening cysteine and the closing phenylalanine or tryptophan. The order of the fields is D gene, V gene, CDR3 length, clone size, J gene, CDR3 DNA, CDR3 protein. The D gene is left open where the match is weak. Clone size is shown for a subset of rows, as once, few, many or a class of expanded clone.

d_gene: NA
v_gene: TRBV11-2
len: 12
abundance: NA
j_gene: TRBJ2-7
CDR3nt: TGTGCCAGCAGCCCCGCGACCTACGAGCAGTACTTC
CDR3aa: CASSPATYEQYF

d_gene: NA
v_gene: TRBV15
len: 18
abundance: NA
j_gene: TRBJ2-2
CDR3nt: TGTGCCACCAGCAGAGATCCGGGCGGGGGCCGGGGCACCGGGGAGCTGTTTTTT
CDR3aa: CATSRDPGGGRGTGELFF

d_gene: NA
v_gene: TRBV4-3
len: 15
abundance: NA
j_gene: TRBJ1-2
CDR3nt: TGCGCCAGCAGCCAAGCTGAGGCAGGGCACTATGGCTACACCTTC
CDR3aa: CASSQAEAGHYGYTF

d_gene: NA
v_gene: TRBV6-5
len: 13
abundance: NA
j_gene: TRBJ2-5
CDR3nt: TGTGCCAGCAGTTTGTTGGGGGGTGAGACCCAGTACTTC
CDR3aa: CASSLLGGETQYF

d_gene: TRBD1
v_gene: TRBV29-1
len: 12
abundance: NA
j_gene: TRBJ1-3
CDR3nt: TGCAGCGTTGTACCCACGGGACAGGAGATATATTTT
CDR3aa: CSVVPTGQEIYF

d_gene: NA
v_gene: TRBV6-2/TRBV6-3
len: 13
abundance: once
j_gene: TRBJ2-2
CDR3nt: TGTGCCAGCAGTCACCCGTCGGCCGGGGAGCTGTTTTTT
CDR3aa: CASSHPSAGELFF

d_gene: TRBD1
v_gene: TRBV7-9
len: 16
abundance: NA
j_gene: TRBJ2-3
CDR3nt: TGTGCCAGCAGCTTAGAGGGACAGCGAAGCACAGATACGCAGTATTTT
CDR3aa: CASSLEGQRSTDTQYF

d_gene: TRBD2
v_gene: TRBV5-1
len: 16
abundance: NA
j_gene: TRBJ2-3
CDR3nt: TGCGCCAGCAGCGAAGGGACTAGCGGGAGAATGGATACGCAGTATTTT
CDR3aa: CASSEGTSGRMDTQYF

d_gene: TRBD1
v_gene: TRBV27
len: 15
abundance: NA
j_gene: TRBJ1-2
CDR3nt: TGTGCCAGCAGTCCATCCACAGGGGGCCTCTATGGCTACACCTTC
CDR3aa: CASSPSTGGLYGYTF

d_gene: TRBD1
v_gene: TRBV14
len: 17
abundance: once
j_gene: TRBJ2-2
CDR3nt: TGTGCCAGCAGCCGAGAGACAGGGTCCAGAAACACCGGGGAGCTGTTTTTT
CDR3aa: CASSRETGSRNTGELFF

d_gene: TRBD1
v_gene: TRBV2
len: 12
abundance: NA
j_gene: TRBJ1-4
CDR3nt: TGTGCCAGCAGGGACAGGGCTGAAAAACTGTTTTTT
CDR3aa: CASRDRAEKLFF

d_gene: TRBD2
v_gene: TRBV18
len: 17
abundance: NA
j_gene: TRBJ2-1
CDR3nt: TGTGCCAGCTCAATTGCCTTTAGCGGGAGGTCGGGTAATGAGCAGTTCTTC
CDR3aa: CASSIAFSGRSGNEQFF

d_gene: TRBD1
v_gene: TRBV6-5
len: 14
abundance: NA
j_gene: TRBJ1-5
CDR3nt: TGTGCCAGCAGTTACACAGGGGTCAATCAGCCCCAGCATTTT
CDR3aa: CASSYTGVNQPQHF

d_gene: TRBD1
v_gene: TRBV10-1
len: 17
abundance: NA
j_gene: TRBJ1-5
CDR3nt: TGCGCCAGCAGTGAGTCGCGGAAGGGGGCTGGCAATCAGCCCCAGCATTTT
CDR3aa: CASSESRKGAGNQPQHF

d_gene: NA
v_gene: TRBV12-2
len: 16
abundance: NA
j_gene: TRBJ1-6
CDR3nt: TGTGCAAGTCGCTTAAATTCTTTCCAGTCTTGTTACCCCCTCCACTTT
CDR3aa: CASRLNSFQSCYPLHF

d_gene: TRBD1
v_gene: TRBV3-1/TRBV3-2
len: 16
abundance: NA
j_gene: TRBJ2-7
CDR3nt: TGTGCCAGCAGCCTACTTCCCGGGACAGACTTCTACGAGCAGTACTTC
CDR3aa: CASSLLPGTDFYEQYF

d_gene: NA
v_gene: TRBV10-3
len: 14
abundance: NA
j_gene: TRBJ1-3
CDR3nt: TGTGCCATTAGGTCCGGGACAACTGGAAACACCATATATTTT
CDR3aa: CAIRSGTTGNTIYF

d_gene: NA
v_gene: TRBV6-5
len: 12
abundance: NA
j_gene: TRBJ2-3
CDR3nt: TGTGCCAGCGGCCGGGGAGGAGATACGCAGTATTTT
CDR3aa: CASGRGGDTQYF

d_gene: NA
v_gene: TRBV19
len: 17
abundance: NA
j_gene: TRBJ2-3
CDR3nt: TGTGCCAGTAGTAACCTGGCCCCAATTCTCGGCACAGATACGCAGTATTTT
CDR3aa: CASSNLAPILGTDTQYF